The rows below give T cell receptor beta chains drawn from one sample of a study of T cells after yellow fever vaccination. Each CDR3 protein is one row after TCRdb ran MiXCR on the 5' RACE reads. Found here are hundreds of thousands of distinct CDR3 sequences, about a fifth of them singletons; the top ten hold roughly a sixth. The sequencing used PBMCs, collected roughly 23 days after the first yellow fever vaccination. The source of these receptors is a man aged 18 to 29 who received the YFV17D yellow fever vaccine. CDR3s include the opening cysteine and the closing phenylalanine or tryptophan. A D gene is named only where the DNA matches it firmly. Some rows mark clone size as missing; the rest say once, few, many or name a class of expanded clone.

size,V,J,D,CDR3,DNA
-,TRBV20-1,TRBJ1-1,TRBD1,CSAKTGRTEAFF,TGCAGTGCTAAGACAGGGAGGACTGAAGCTTTCTTT
few,TRBV6-5,TRBJ1-5,-,CASSYFGQEGQPQHF,TGTGCCAGCAGTTACTTTGGCCAGGAGGGTCAGCCCCAGCATTTT
few,TRBV19,TRBJ2-3,-,CASSIIVDLGTDTQYF,TGTGCCAGTAGTATAATCGTCGACCTGGGGACAGATACGCAGTATTTT
-,TRBV20-1,TRBJ2-3,-,CSARGLGDTQYF,TGCAGTGCTAGGGGGCTGGGGGATACGCAGTATTTT
few,TRBV28,TRBJ1-5,-,CASRDSNQPQHF,TGTGCCAGCAGAGATAGCAATCAGCCCCAGCATTTT
-,TRBV27,TRBJ2-7,TRBD2,CASGGAYEQYF,TGTGCCAGCGGGGGGGCCTACGAGCAGTACTTC
-,TRBV5-1,TRBJ2-3,-,CASSLVPMGTDTQYF,TGCGCCAGCAGCTTGGTGCCTATGGGGACAGATACGCAGTATTTT
-,TRBV9,TRBJ2-4,TRBD2,CASSPQGAGAADIQYF,TGTGCCAGCAGCCCCCAAGGAGCGGGGGCAGCGGACATTCAGTACTTC
few,TRBV20-1,TRBJ2-1,TRBD2,CSASYSSGGAREQFF,TGCAGTGCCAGCTATTCTAGCGGGGGGGCCCGTGAGCAGTTCTTC
-,TRBV19,TRBJ2-6,-,CASSFGGPNSGANVLTF,TGTGCCAGTAGTTTTGGGGGGCCGAATTCTGGGGCCAACGTCCTGACTTTC
-,TRBV2,TRBJ1-5,-,CASKMGSTYQPQHF,TGTGCCAGCAAAATGGGCAGTACCTATCAGCCCCAGCATTTT
-,TRBV12-3/TRBV12-4,TRBJ2-7,-,CAKSIKTPYEQYF,TGTGCCAAGAGCATAAAGACACCCTACGAGCAGTACTTC
-,TRBV6-1,TRBJ2-3,TRBD2,CASTPPGARGLDTQYF,TGTGCCAGCACCCCACCGGGAGCGCGGGGGTTAGATACGCAGTATTTT